The rows below give T cell receptor beta chains drawn from one sample of a study of blood T cell repertoires in COVID-19. The table came from immunoSEQ multiplex PCR; TCRdb's copy has only in-frame clones and leaves some out. The sample carries around 110,000 clones, under 90% recorded once. Sequenced sample: peripheral blood. These receptors all stem from a woman in her 70s with acute or convalescent COVID-19. Each CDR3 is given with its conserved first and last residue. The D gene is left open where the match is weak. Not all rows give a size; the values are once, few, many and, for expanded clones, a class.

v_call	j_call	clone_size	cdr3_length	d_call	cdr3_aa	cdr3_nt
TRBV12-3/TRBV12-4	TRBJ1-1	-	13	TRBD1	CATTTGVSTEAFF	TGTGCCACCACCACAGGGGTATCCACTGAAGCTTTCTTT
TRBV6-1	TRBJ2-6	-	15	-	CASSEGGSGANVLTF	TGTGCCAGCAGTGAAGGAGGCTCTGGGGCCAACGTCCTGACTTTC
TRBV10-3	TRBJ1-2	-	14	-	CAISESQGVRGYTF	TGTGCCATCAGTGAGAGTCAGGGCGTAAGGGGCTACACCTTC
TRBV4-1	TRBJ2-2	-	19	TRBD2	CASSQDSSTSGGASGELFF	TGCGCCAGCAGCCAAGACTCATCTACTAGCGGGGGGGCCTCCGGGGAGCTGTTTTTT
TRBV7-6	TRBJ1-6	-	16	-	CASSLEGDTYNSPLHF	TGTGCCAGCAGCTTAGAGGGGGACACTTATAATTCACCCCTCCACTTT
TRBV3-1/TRBV3-2	TRBJ2-2	-	15	TRBD2	CARGLAGVNTGELFF	TGTGCCAGGGGCTTAGCGGGGGTGAACACCGGGGAGCTGTTTTTT
TRBV2	TRBJ1-2	-	12	-	CASSPDSYGYTF	TGTGCCAGCAGCCCCGACAGCTATGGCTACACCTTC
TRBV12-3/TRBV12-4	TRBJ1-1	-	13	TRBD1	CASSLDRGAEAFF	TGTGCCAGCAGTTTAGACAGGGGTGCTGAAGCTTTCTTT
TRBV7-2	TRBJ1-5	-	17	-	CASSPQTGLNSNQPQHF	TGTGCCAGCAGCCCACAGACAGGACTGAATAGCAATCAGCCCCAGCATTTT
TRBV4-1	TRBJ2-2	-	13	TRBD1	CASSRTGTGELFF	TGCGCCAGCAGCCGGACAGGGACCGGGGAGCTGTTTTTT
TRBV2	TRBJ1-2	-	13	-	CASSLVPEGGYTF	TGTGCCAGCAGTCTCGTACCGGAGGGTGGCTACACCTTC
TRBV18	TRBJ1-3	-	16	-	CASSPKAEASGNTIYF	TGTGCCAGCTCACCGAAGGCGGAGGCCTCTGGAAACACCATATATTTT
TRBV18	TRBJ1-1	once	16	TRBD1	CASSPPGQGANTEAFF	TGTGCCAGCTCACCACCGGGACAGGGGGCAAACACTGAAGCTTTCTTT
TRBV3-1/TRBV3-2	TRBJ2-7	once	13	-	CASSQQGTYEQYF	TGTGCCAGCAGCCAACAGGGAACCTACGAGCAGTACTTC
TRBV4-2	TRBJ1-4	-	15	-	CASSREGAANEKLFF	TGTGCCAGCAGCCGAGAAGGGGCTGCTAATGAAAAACTGTTTTTT
TRBV2	TRBJ2-2	-	15	TRBD1	CASTMRTGSPGELFF	TGTGCCAGCACTATGAGGACAGGGTCACCCGGGGAGCTGTTTTTT
TRBV12-3/TRBV12-4	TRBJ1-6	-	12	-	CASSLEGSPLHF	TGTGCCAGCAGTTTGGAGGGTTCACCCCTCCACTTT
TRBV15	TRBJ1-1	-	14	-	CATSREAGGGEAFF	TGTGCCACCAGCAGAGAAGCGGGGGGTGGTGAAGCTTTCTTT
TRBV11-2	TRBJ2-3	once	12	-	CASSGTSDTQYF	TGTGCCAGCAGCGGGACTTCTGATACGCAGTATTTT
TRBV2	TRBJ2-2	-	16	TRBD2	CASSAVPGLAAGELFF	TGTGCCAGCAGTGCCGTTCCGGGACTAGCGGCCGGGGAGCTGTTTTTT
TRBV11-2	TRBJ1-5	-	14	-	CASSLADYGQPQHF	TGTGCCAGCAGCTTAGCGGACTACGGTCAGCCCCAGCATTTT
TRBV29-1	TRBJ1-1	-	14	-	CSVAQLPQGSEAFF	TGCAGCGTTGCCCAATTACCCCAGGGGTCTGAAGCTTTCTTT
TRBV27	TRBJ1-2	-	13	-	CASSFGFRDGYTF	TGTGCCAGCAGTTTCGGGTTCAGGGATGGCTACACCTTC
TRBV6-1	TRBJ2-1	-	17	-	CASSASLGALSYNEQFF	TGTGCCAGCAGTGCTAGTTTGGGGGCTCTCTCCTACAATGAGCAGTTCTTC
TRBV7-2	TRBJ2-1	-	15	TRBD2	CASSPQLAGGYEQFF	TGTGCCAGCAGCCCCCAGCTAGCGGGGGGCTATGAGCAGTTCTTC
TRBV5-8	TRBJ1-3	once	19	TRBD1	CASSLDRRQGRLSGNTIYF	TGTGCCAGCAGCTTGGATCGCCGACAGGGCCGTCTCTCTGGAAACACCATATATTTT
TRBV30	TRBJ1-2	-	15	-	CAWSEGGLRGYGYTF	TGTGCCTGGAGTGAGGGGGGGTTGAGGGGCTATGGCTACACCTTC
TRBV11-2	TRBJ1-3	once	15	-	CASSSRSLSGNTIYF	TGTGCCAGCTCCTCCCGTAGCCTCTCTGGAAACACCATATATTTT
TRBV27	TRBJ2-7	-	14	TRBD1	CASSWRQGPYEQYF	TGTGCCAGCAGTTGGAGACAGGGACCCTACGAGCAGTACTTC
TRBV4-2	TRBJ2-3	-	16	TRBD2	CASSPGLADSTDTQYF	TGTGCCAGCAGCCCTGGACTAGCGGACAGCACAGATACGCAGTATTTT
TRBV9	TRBJ2-5	-	14	-	CASSVEPGVQTQYF	TGTGCCAGCAGCGTAGAACCGGGGGTGCAGACCCAGTACTTC
TRBV6-5	TRBJ1-3	-	16	-	CASSYRLTGIGNTIYF	TGTGCCAGCAGTTACCGTTTAACAGGGATTGGAAACACCATATATTTT
TRBV20-1	TRBJ1-1	-	14	-	CSASSGIRDTEAFF	TGCAGTGCTAGTTCCGGGATTAGGGACACTGAAGCTTTCTTT
TRBV25-1	TRBJ1-1	-	11	-	CASKGDTEAFF	TGTGCCAGCAAAGGGGACACTGAAGCTTTCTTT
TRBV4-3	TRBJ2-7	-	16	TRBD2	CASSQESSGGSYEQYF	TGCGCCAGCAGCCAAGAAAGCAGCGGGGGTTCCTACGAGCAGTACTTC
TRBV28	TRBJ1-5	-	13	TRBD1	CASSRTGSWPQHF	TGTGCCAGCAGTAGGACAGGCTCTTGGCCCCAGCATTTT
TRBV7-9	TRBJ1-3	-	15	TRBD1	CASSVPTGYGNTIYF	TGTGCCAGCAGCGTCCCGACAGGGTATGGAAACACCATATATTTT
TRBV6-1	TRBJ1-3	once	17	TRBD1	CASSEQTGANSGNTIYF	TGTGCCAGCAGTGAGCAGACAGGGGCCAACTCTGGAAACACCATATATTTT
TRBV6-2/TRBV6-3	TRBJ1-5	-	15	TRBD1	CASSYGPGGGQPQHF	TGTGCCAGCAGTTACGGGCCAGGGGGAGGCCAGCCCCAGCATTTT
TRBV6-2/TRBV6-3	TRBJ2-3	-	16	-	CASSYARDSQGGTQYF	TGTGCCAGCAGTTACGCACGGGACTCACAAGGCGGTACGCAGTATTTT
TRBV12-3/TRBV12-4	TRBJ1-5	once	13	-	CASSLTGNQPQHF	TGTGCCAGCAGTTTAACAGGGAATCAGCCCCAGCATTTT
TRBV6-5	TRBJ1-2	-	12	TRBD1	CASGGTGNGYTF	TGTGCCAGCGGGGGGACAGGGAATGGCTACACCTTC
TRBV7-2	TRBJ2-4	-	14	-	CASSSGLAKNIQYF	TGTGCCAGCAGCTCGGGACTAGCCAAAAACATTCAGTACTTC
TRBV11-2	TRBJ1-6	-	12	-	CASRERNSPLHF	TGTGCCAGCCGGGAGCGTAATTCACCCCTCCACTTT
TRBV6-5	TRBJ1-1	-	16	-	CASSYSSAAGEDEAFF	TGTGCCAGCAGTTACTCTTCCGCCGCGGGGGAGGATGAAGCTTTCTTT
TRBV19	TRBJ1-6	-	14	-	CASSMQGYNSPLHF	TGTGCCAGTAGTATGCAGGGTTACAATTCACCCCTCCACTTT
TRBV19	TRBJ1-6	-	10	-	CATPRSPLHF	TGTGCCACTCCGAGGTCACCCCTCCACTTT
TRBV5-1	TRBJ2-5	-	14	TRBD2	CASSGGLVGETQYF	TGCGCCAGCAGCGGCGGACTAGTGGGCGAGACCCAGTACTTC
TRBV11-2	TRBJ2-5	few	17	TRBD2	CASSNGASGGFQETQYF	TGTGCCAGCAGCAATGGGGCTAGCGGGGGGTTCCAAGAGACCCAGTACTTC